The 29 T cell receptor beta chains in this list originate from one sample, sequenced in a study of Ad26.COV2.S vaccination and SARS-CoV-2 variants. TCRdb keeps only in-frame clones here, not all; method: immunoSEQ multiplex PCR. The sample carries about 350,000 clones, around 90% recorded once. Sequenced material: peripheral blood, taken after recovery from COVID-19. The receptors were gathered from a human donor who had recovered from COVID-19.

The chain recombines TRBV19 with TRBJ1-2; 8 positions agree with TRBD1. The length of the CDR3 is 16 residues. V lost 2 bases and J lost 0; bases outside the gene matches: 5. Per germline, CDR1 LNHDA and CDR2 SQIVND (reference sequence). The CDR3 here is CASSIFWTGTNYGYTF. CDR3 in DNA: TGTGCCAGTAGTATATTCTGGACAGGGACTAACTATGGCTACACCTTC.

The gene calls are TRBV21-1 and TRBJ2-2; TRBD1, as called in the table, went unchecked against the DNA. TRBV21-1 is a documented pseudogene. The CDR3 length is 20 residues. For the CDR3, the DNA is TGTGCCAGCAGCAAAGGTAAGCAGGGACAGGGGGCCTCTAGGATCGGGGAGCTGTTTTTT. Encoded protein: CASSKGKQGQGASRIGELFF.

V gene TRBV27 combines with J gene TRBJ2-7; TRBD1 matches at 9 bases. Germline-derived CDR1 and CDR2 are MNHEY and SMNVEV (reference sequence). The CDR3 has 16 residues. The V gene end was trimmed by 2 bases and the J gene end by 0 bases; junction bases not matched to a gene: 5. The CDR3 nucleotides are TGTGCCAGCAGTTTAACAGGGGGCAGGAGCTCCTACGAGCAGTACTTC. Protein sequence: CASSLTGGRSSYEQYF.

The CDR3 spells CASSQGLSVTALKETQYF. The CDR3 DNA follows: TGTGCCAGCAGCCAAGGATTATCCGTAACGGCTCTAAAAGAGACCCAGTACTTC. V usage is TRBV3-1 (or the pseudogene TRBV3-2) and J usage is TRBJ2-5; D call uncertain. V was clipped by 1 base and J by 3 bases, with 21 bases between them. Germline lookup yields CDR1 LGHDT and CDR2 YNNKEL (reference sequence). The length of the CDR3 is 18 residues.

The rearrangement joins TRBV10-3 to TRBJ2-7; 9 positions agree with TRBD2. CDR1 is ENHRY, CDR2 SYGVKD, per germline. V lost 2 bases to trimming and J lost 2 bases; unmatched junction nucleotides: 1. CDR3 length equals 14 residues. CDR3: CAISEIAGAYEQYF. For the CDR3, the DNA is TGTGCCATCAGTGAGATAGCGGGGGCCTACGAGCAGTACTTC.

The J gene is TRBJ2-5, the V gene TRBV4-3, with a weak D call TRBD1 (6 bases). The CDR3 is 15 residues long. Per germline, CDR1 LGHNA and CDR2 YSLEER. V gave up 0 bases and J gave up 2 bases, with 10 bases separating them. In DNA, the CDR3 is TGCGCCAGCAGCCAAGACCTAGACAGGCAAGAGACCCAGTACTTC. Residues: CASSQDLDRQETQYF.

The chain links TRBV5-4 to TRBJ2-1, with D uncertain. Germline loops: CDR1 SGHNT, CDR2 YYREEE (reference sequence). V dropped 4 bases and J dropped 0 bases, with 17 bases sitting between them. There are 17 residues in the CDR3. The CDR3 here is CASSVIGSVTSYNEQFF. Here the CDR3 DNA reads TGTGCCAGCAGCGTCATAGGTAGTGTTACCTCCTACAATGAGCAGTTCTTC. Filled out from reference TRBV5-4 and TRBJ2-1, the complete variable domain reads ETGVTQSPTHLIKTRGQQVTLRCSSQSGHNTVSWYQQALGQGPQFIFQYYREEENGRGNFPPRFSGLQFPNYSSELNVNALELDDSALYLCASSVIGSVTSYNEQFFGPGTRLTVL.

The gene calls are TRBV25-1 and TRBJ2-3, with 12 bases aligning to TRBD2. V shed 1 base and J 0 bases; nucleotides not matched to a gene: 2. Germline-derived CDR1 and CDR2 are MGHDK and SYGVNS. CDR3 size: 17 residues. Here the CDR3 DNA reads TGTGCCAGCAGTGAATTTACTAGCGGGGGGAGCACAGATACGCAGTATTTT. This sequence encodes CASSEFTSGGSTDTQYF. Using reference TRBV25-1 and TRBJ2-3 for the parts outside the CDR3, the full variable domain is EADIYQTPRYLVIGTGKKITLECSQTMGHDKMYWYQQDPGMELHLIHYSYGVNSTEKGDLSSESTVSRIRTEHFPLTLESARPSHTSQYLCASSEFTSGGSTDTQYFGPGTRLTVL.

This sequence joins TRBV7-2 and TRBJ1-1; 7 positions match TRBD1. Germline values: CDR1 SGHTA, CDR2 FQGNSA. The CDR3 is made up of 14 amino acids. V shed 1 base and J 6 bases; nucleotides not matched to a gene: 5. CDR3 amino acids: CASSLVQGVSEAFF. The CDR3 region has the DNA TGTGCCAGCAGCTTAGTGCAGGGGGTCTCTGAAGCTTTCTTT.

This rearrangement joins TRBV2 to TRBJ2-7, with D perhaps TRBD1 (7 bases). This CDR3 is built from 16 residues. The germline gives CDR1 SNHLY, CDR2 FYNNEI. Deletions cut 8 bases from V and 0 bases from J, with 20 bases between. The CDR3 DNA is TGTGCCAGCGAAACAGGGGAGGCTAAAAGCTCCTACGAGCAGTACTTC. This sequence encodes CASETGEAKSSYEQYF.

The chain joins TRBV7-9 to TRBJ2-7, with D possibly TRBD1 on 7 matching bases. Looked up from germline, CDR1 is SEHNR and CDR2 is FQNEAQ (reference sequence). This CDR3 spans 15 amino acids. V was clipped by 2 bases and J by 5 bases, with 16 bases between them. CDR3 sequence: CASSLNPGGFDEQYF. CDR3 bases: TGTGCCAGCAGCTTAAATCCAGGGGGGTTCGACGAGCAGTACTTC.

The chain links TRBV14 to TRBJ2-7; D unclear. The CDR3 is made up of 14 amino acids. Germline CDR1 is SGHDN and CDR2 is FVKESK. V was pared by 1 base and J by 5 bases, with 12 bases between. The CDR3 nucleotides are TGTGCCAGCAGCCAAGTTCATGGCAACGACGAGCAGTACTTC. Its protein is CASSQVHGNDEQYF.

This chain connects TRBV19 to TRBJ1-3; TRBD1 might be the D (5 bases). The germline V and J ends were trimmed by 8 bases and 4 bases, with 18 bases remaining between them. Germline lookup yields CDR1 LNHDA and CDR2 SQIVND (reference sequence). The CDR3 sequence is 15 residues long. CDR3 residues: CASDTPGAPGNTIYF. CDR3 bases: TGTGCCAGTGATACCCCTGGGGCGCCGGGAAACACCATATATTTT.

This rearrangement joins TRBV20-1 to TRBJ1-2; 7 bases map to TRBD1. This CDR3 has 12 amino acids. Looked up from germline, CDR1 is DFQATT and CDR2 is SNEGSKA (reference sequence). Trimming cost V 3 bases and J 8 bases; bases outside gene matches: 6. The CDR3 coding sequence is TGCAGTGCTAGTACAGGGGCAGGAGGCTACACCTTC. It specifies CSASTGAGGYTF.

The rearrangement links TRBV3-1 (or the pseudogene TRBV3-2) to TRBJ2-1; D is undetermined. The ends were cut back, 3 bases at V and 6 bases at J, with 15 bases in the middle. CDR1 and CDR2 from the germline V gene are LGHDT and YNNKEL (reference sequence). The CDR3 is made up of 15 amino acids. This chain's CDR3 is CASSHRSRDGNEQFF. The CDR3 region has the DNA TGTGCCAGCAGCCATCGCTCCCGCGACGGCAATGAGCAGTTCTTC.

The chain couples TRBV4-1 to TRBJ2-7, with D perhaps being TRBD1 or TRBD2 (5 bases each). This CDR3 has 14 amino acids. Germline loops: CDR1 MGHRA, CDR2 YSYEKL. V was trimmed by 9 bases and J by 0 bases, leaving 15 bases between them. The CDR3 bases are TGCGCCAGTACTGAGGAGGACAACTCCTACGAGCAGTACTTC. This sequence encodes CASTEEDNSYEQYF.

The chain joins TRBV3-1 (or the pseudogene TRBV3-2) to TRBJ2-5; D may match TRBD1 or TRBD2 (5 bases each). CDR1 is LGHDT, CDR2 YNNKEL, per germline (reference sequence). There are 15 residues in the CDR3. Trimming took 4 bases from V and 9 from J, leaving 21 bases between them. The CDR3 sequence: CASSRNSGPSRAQYF. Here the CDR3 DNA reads TGTGCCAGCAGCCGTAATTCGGGACCCTCAAGGGCCCAGTACTTC.

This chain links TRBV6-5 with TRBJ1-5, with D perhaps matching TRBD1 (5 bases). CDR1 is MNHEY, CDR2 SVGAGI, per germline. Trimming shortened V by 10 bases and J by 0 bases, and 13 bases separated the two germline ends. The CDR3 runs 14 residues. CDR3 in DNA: TGTGCCATCTCCCGGGGGTCTAGCAATCAGCCCCAGCATTTT. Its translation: CAISRGSSNQPQHF.

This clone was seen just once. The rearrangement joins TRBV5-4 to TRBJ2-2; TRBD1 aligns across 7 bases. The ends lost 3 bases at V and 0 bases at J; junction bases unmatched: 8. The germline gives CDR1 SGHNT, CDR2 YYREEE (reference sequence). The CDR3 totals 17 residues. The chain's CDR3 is CASSSGGLRSNTGELFF. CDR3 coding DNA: TGTGCCAGCAGCTCAGGGGGTTTGCGATCGAACACCGGGGAGCTGTTTTTT. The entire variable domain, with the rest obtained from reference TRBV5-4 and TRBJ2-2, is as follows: ETGVTQSPTHLIKTRGQQVTLRCSSQSGHNTVSWYQQALGQGPQFIFQYYREEENGRGNFPPRFSGLQFPNYSSELNVNALELDDSALYLCASSSGGLRSNTGELFFGEGSRLTVL.

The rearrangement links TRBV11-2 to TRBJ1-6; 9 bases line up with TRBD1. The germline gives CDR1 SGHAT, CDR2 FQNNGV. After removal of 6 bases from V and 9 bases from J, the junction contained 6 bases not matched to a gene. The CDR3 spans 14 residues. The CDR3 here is CASSRGTGSSPLHF. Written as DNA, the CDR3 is TGTGCCAGCAGTAGGGGGACAGGGAGTTCACCCCTCCACTTT.

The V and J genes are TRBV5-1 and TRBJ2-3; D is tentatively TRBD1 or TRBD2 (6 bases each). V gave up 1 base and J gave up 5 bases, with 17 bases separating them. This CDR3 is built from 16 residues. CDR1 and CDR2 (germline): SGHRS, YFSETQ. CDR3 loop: CASSLKGGAYIDTQYF. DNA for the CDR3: TGCGCCAGCAGCTTGAAGGGGGGCGCATATATAGATACGCAGTATTTT.

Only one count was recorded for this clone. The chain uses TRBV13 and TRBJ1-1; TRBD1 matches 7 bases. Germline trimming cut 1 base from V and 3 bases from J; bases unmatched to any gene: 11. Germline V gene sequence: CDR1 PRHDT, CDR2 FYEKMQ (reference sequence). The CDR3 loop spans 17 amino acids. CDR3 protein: CASSLAAAGGLDTEAFF. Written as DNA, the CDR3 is TGTGCCAGCAGCTTAGCCGCAGCAGGGGGTTTGGACACTGAAGCTTTCTTT.

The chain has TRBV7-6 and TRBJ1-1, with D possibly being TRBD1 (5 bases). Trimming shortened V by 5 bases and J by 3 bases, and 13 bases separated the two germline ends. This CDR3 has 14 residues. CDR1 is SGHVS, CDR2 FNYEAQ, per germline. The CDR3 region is CASSIDGGDTEAFF. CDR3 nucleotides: TGTGCCAGCAGCATCGACGGGGGGGACACTGAAGCTTTCTTT. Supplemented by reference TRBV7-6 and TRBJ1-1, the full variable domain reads GAGVSQSPRYKVTKRGQDVALRCDPISGHVSLYWYRQALGQGPEFLTYFNYEAQQDKSGLPNDRFSAERPEGSISTLTIQRTEQRDSAMYRCASSIDGGDTEAFFGQGTRLTVV.

CDR3 in amino acids: CASGVAGGSETQYF. The CDR3 coding sequence is TGCGCCAGCGGGGTTGCGGGGGGTTCCGAGACCCAGTACTTC. The V call is TRBV5-1, the J call TRBJ2-5, with 8 bases fitting TRBD2. The CDR3 runs 14 residues. V lost 7 bases and J lost 5; bases outside the gene matches: 10. CDR1 SGHRS and CDR2 YFSETQ come from the germline V gene.

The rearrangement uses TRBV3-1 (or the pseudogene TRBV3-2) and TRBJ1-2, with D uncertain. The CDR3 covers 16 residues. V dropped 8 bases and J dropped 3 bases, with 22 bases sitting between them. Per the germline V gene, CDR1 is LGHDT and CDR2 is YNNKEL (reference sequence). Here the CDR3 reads CASSGPSGTLHYGYTF. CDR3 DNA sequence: TGTGCCAGCTCAGGTCCCTCAGGTACCCTCCACTATGGCTACACCTTC.

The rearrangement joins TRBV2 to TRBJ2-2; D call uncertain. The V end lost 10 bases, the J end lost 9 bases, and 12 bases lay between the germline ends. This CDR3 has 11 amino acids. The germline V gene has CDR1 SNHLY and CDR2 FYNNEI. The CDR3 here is CAISTAWELFF. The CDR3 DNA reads TGTGCCATATCCACGGCTTGGGAGCTGTTTTTT.

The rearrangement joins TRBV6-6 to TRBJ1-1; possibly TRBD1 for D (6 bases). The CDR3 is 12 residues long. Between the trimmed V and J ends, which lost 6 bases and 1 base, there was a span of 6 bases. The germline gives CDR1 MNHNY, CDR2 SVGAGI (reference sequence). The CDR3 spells CASRTGNTEAFF. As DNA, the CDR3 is TGTGCCAGCAGGACAGGGAACACTGAAGCTTTCTTT.

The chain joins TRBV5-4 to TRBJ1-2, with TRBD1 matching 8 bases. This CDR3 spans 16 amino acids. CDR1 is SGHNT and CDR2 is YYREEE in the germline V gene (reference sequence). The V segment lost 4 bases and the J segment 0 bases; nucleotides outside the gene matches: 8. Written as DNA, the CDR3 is TGTGCCAGCAGCCTCGGACAGGGACCGGCTAACTATGGCTACACCTTC. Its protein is CASSLGQGPANYGYTF.

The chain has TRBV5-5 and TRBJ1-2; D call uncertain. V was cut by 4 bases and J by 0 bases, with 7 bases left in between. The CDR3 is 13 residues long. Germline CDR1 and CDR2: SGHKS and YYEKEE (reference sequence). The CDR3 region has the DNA TGTGCCAGCAGCCTCACAGCTAACTATGGCTACACCTTC. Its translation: CASSLTANYGYTF.